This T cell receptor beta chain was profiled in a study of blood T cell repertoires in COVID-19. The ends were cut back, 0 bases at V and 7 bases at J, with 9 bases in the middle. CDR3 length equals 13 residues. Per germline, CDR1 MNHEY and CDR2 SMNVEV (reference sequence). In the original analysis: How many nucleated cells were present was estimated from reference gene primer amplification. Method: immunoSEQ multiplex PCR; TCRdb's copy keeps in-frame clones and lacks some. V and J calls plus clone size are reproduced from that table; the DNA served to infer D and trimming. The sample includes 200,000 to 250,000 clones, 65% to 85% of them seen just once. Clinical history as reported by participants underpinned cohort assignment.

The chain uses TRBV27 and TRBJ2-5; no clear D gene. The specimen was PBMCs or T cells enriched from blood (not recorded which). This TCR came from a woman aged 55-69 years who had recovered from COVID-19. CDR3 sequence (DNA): TGTGCCAGCAGTTTATCGTGGAGTGGGACCCAGTACTTC. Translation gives CASSLSWSGTQYF.